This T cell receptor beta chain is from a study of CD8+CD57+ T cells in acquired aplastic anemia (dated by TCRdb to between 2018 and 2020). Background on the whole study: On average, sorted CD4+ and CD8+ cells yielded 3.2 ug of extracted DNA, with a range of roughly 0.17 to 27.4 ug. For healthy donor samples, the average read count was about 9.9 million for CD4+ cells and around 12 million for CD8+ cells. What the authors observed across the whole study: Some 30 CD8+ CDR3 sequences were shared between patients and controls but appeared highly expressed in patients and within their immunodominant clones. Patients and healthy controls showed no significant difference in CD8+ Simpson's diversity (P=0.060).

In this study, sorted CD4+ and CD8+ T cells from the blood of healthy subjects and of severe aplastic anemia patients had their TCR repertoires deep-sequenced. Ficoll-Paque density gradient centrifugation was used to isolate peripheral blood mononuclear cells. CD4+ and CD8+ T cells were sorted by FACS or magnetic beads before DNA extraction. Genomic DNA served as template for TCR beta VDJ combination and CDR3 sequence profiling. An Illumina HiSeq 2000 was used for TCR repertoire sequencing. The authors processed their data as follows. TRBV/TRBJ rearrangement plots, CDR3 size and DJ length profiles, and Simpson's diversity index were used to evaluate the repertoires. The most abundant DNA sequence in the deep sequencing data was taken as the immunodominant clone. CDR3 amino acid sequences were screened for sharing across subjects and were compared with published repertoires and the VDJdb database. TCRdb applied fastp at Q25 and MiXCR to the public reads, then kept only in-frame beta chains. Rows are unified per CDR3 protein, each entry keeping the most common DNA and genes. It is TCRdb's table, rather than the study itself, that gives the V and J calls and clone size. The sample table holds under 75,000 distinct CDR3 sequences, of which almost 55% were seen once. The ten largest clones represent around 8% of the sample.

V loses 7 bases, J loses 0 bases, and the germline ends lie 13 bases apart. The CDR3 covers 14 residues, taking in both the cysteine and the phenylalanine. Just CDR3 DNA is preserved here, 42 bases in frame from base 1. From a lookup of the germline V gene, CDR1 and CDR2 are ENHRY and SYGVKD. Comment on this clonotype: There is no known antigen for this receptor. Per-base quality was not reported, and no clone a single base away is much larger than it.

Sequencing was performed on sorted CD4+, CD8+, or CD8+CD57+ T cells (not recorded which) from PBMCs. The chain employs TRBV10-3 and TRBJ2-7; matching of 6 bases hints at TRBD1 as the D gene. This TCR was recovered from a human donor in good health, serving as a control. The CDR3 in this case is CAIKGTRDSYEQYF. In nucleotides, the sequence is TGTGCCATCAAAGGGACAAGGGACTCCTACGAGCAGTACTTC.